The 22 T cell receptor beta chains listed next were all sequenced from one sample in a study of shared clonotypes between healthy human individuals. Using immunoSEQ multiplex PCR, the repertoire was profiled, and TCRdb retains in-frame clones only, with some absent. The sample shows over a million clones, under 80% of them seen only once. Sequenced sample: memory CD4+ T cells sorted from blood. Subset in this sample: CD45RA-negative fraction. The origin of the receptors is a man between 18 and 29 years old in good health.

The V gene is TRBV7-2, the J gene TRBJ1-3; tentative D call: TRBD1 (5 bases). The V gene lost 1 base and the J gene lost 4 bases, with 14 bases spanning the gap. Germline CDR1 reads SGHTA; CDR2 reads FQGNSA. The CDR3 consists of 16 residues. Here the CDR3 reads CASSLDVGPSGNTIYF. The CDR3 nucleotides read TGTGCCAGCAGCTTAGACGTGGGGCCTTCGGGAAACACCATATATTTT.

In DNA form, the CDR3 reads TGTGCAACCAGTTGGTCGGGGGAAAGTCAGCCCCAGCATTTT. Translated, it gives CATSWSGESQPQHF. The rearrangement joins TRBV6-1 to TRBJ1-5, with D possibly matching TRBD1 (5 bases). The CDR3 contains 14 residues. Germline CDR1 is MNHNS and CDR2 is SASEGT.

V gene TRBV2 combines with J gene TRBJ2-5; no definite D call. V was cut by 3 bases and J by 6 bases, with 14 bases left in between. Germline V gene lookup returns CDR1 SNHLY and CDR2 FYNNEI. The CDR3 consists of 14 residues. The CDR3 DNA is TGTGCCAGCAGTGACCTCCTTGTCGTGAAGACCCAGTACTTC. It encodes CASSDLLVVKTQYF.

V usage is TRBV30 and J usage is TRBJ1-2, with 8 bases matching TRBD1. The V gene end was trimmed by 1 base and the J gene end by 8 bases; junction bases not matched to a gene: 6. The CDR3 is 13 residues long. Germline V gene data show CDR1 as GTSNPN and CDR2 as SVGIG (reference sequence). CDR3 sequence (DNA): TGTGCCTGGAGTGATGAACAGGGGGAAGGCTACACCTTC. Protein product: CAWSDEQGEGYTF.

This chain connects TRBV19 to TRBJ1-6; TRBD1 might be the D (6 bases). The V end was cut by 1 base, the J end by 8 bases, with 12 bases between. The CDR3 is 15 amino acids. Germline values: CDR1 LNHDA, CDR2 SQIVND (reference sequence). The CDR3 here is CASSIGAGEDSPLHF. For the CDR3, the DNA is TGTGCCAGTAGTATAGGCGCAGGGGAGGATTCACCCCTCCACTTT. Full variable domain (remainder filled in from reference TRBV19 and TRBJ1-6): DGGITQSPKYLFRKEGQNVTLSCEQNLNHDAMYWYRQDPGQGLRLIYYSQIVNDFQKGDIAEGYSVSREKKESFPLTVTSAQKNPTAFYLCASSIGAGEDSPLHFGNGTRLTVT.

The chain uses TRBV2 and TRBJ2-5; D is uncertain. The J call may not be correct, given that the DNA end is closer to TRBJ2-7. The CDR3 consists of 14 residues. Germline loops: CDR1 SNHLY, CDR2 FYNNEI. The CDR3 DNA sequence: TGTGCCAGCAGTGAATGGTTTGCATCCCACGAGCAGTACTTC. This translates into CASSEWFASHEQYF.

For this clone: This sample includes further DNA sequences coding for the same CDR3. The rearrangement uses TRBV5-1 and TRBJ1-5; D is ambiguous. Trimming removed 0 bases at V and 2 bases at J, with 6 bases between. The V gene's germline CDR1 is SGHRS and CDR2 YFSETQ. The CDR3 extends over 14 amino acids. CDR3 loop: CASSLGTGNQPQHF. CDR3 bases: TGCGCCAGCAGCTTGGGAACGGGCAATCAGCCCCAGCATTTT.

The chain uses TRBV11-2 and TRBJ2-7, with TRBD2 matching over 7 bases. CDR1 is SGHAT, CDR2 FQNNGV, per germline. J gave up 11 bases and V 5 bases, and 9 bases lay outside the gene matches. This CDR3 comprises 12 residues. Here the CDR3 reads CASSLGLGGEYF. The CDR3, as DNA: TGTGCCAGCAGCCTAGGGCTGGGGGGGGAGTACTTC.

This clone was detected a few times. The V call is TRBV6-5, the J call TRBJ1-1; D is uncertain. Trimming took 0 bases from V and 1 from J, leaving 6 bases between them. The CDR3 loop spans 14 amino acids. Germline CDR1 MNHEY, CDR2 SVGAGI. CDR3 amino acids: CASSYSTGNTEAFF. The CDR3 coding sequence is TGTGCCAGCAGTTACTCGACGGGGAACACTGAAGCTTTCTTT.

The V and J genes are TRBV7-2 and TRBJ2-6; 10 bases fit TRBD1. V shed 5 bases and J 0 bases; nucleotides not matched to a gene: 4. Germline lookup yields CDR1 SGHTA and CDR2 FQGNSA. CDR3 length equals 17 residues. CDR3 coding DNA: TGTGCCAGCAGCGGGGGACAGGGGATCTCTGGGGCCAACGTCCTGACTTTC. This gives the protein CASSGGQGISGANVLTF.

This chain uses TRBV19 with TRBJ2-6; unclear D gene. In germline, CDR1 is LNHDA, CDR2 SQIVND (reference sequence). V dropped 0 bases and J dropped 2 bases, with 5 bases sitting between them. This CDR3 has 15 amino acids. The CDR3 reads CASSIESPGANVLTF. CDR3 sequence (DNA): TGTGCCAGTAGTATAGAAAGCCCTGGGGCCAACGTCCTGACTTTC. Filled out from reference TRBV19 and TRBJ2-6, the complete variable domain reads DGGITQSPKYLFRKEGQNVTLSCEQNLNHDAMYWYRQDPGQGLRLIYYSQIVNDFQKGDIAEGYSVSREKKESFPLTVTSAQKNPTAFYLCASSIESPGANVLTFGAGSRLTVL.

The table lists this clone with a few counts. The CDR3 sequence: CASSLDPGAAQHF. The CDR3 nucleotides are TGTGCCAGCAGCTTGGATCCGGGGGCGGCCCAGCATTTT. This chain joins TRBV5-4 and TRBJ1-5; D is possibly TRBD1 (6 bases). CDR3 length: 13 residues. The germline CDR1 and CDR2 sequences are SGHNT and YYREEE (reference sequence). Trimming pared 0 bases from V and 11 bases from J, leaving 12 bases between.

The CDR3 loop reads CASSKGLAGGHLSQNIQYF. CDR3 bases: TGTGCCAGCAGCAAAGGGCTAGCGGGAGGGCATCTATCGCAGAACATTCAGTACTTC. The chain recombines TRBV21-1 with TRBJ2-4; the DNA was not used to check the table's D call, TRBD2. TRBV21-1 is deemed a pseudogene. CDR3 length: 19 amino acids.

V gene TRBV5-1 combines with J gene TRBJ2-2; TRBD1 aligns across 10 bases. This CDR3 spans 16 amino acids. V shed 4 bases, J shed 0 bases, and the junction held 3 bases outside the gene matches. Germline V gene sequence: CDR1 SGHRS, CDR2 YFSETQ. CDR3 nucleotide sequence: TGCGCCAGCAGCCCGGGACAGGGGTCGAACACCGGGGAGCTGTTTTTT. It specifies CASSPGQGSNTGELFF.

This sequence joins TRBV30 and TRBJ1-6; 7 bases line up with TRBD1. CDR1 GTSNPN and CDR2 SVGIG come from the germline V gene (reference sequence). The CDR3 loop spans 14 amino acids. J lost 5 bases, V lost 5 bases, and 6 bases had no gene match. The CDR3 nucleotides are TGTGCCTGGGATCCGGGACAGAATAATTCACCCCTCCACTTT. This translates into CAWDPGQNNSPLHF.

This rearrangement joins TRBV5-1 to TRBJ2-5; 12 nucleotides line up with TRBD2. The CDR3 contains 16 residues. Trimming removed 1 base from V and 4 bases from J; junction bases left unmatched: 5. Per the germline V gene, CDR1 is SGHRS and CDR2 is YFSETQ. The CDR3 nucleotides read TGCGCCAGCAGCTTGAACCCTAGCGGGGGGGGAGAGACCCAGTACTTC. It specifies CASSLNPSGGGETQYF.

This clone appeared once. The chain has TRBV9 and TRBJ2-7; possible D gene TRBD1, 6 bases. Germline V gene lookup returns CDR1 SGDLS and CDR2 YYNGEE. This CDR3 spans 16 amino acids. Between the trimmed V and J ends, which lost 0 bases and 2 bases, there was a span of 15 bases. The CDR3 DNA follows: TGTGCCAGCAGCGTAGGGGATTCAGGGGCGGCCTACGAGCAGTACTTC. It yields the protein CASSVGDSGAAYEQYF.

This clone has a single count. The V and J genes are TRBV6-6 and TRBJ2-7; D remains ambiguous. V was clipped by 2 bases and J by 7 bases, with 6 bases between them. CDR1 and CDR2 (germline): MNHNY, SVGAGI (reference sequence). The CDR3 contains 11 residues. CDR3 DNA sequence: TGTGCCAGCAGTTACCTTTTGGAGCAGTACTTC. Protein product: CASSYLLEQYF.

The chain links TRBV18 to TRBJ2-7, with D tentatively TRBD1 (5 bases). The V end was cut by 4 bases, the J end by 4 bases, with 11 bases between. The CDR3 extends over 13 amino acids. Germline V gene lookup returns CDR1 KGHSH and CDR2 LQKENI. The CDR3 sequence is CASSRVTVYEQYF. CDR3 nucleotide sequence: TGTGCCAGCTCACGGGTGACAGTTTACGAGCAGTACTTC.

This clone came up a few times. The rearrangement links TRBV25-1 to TRBJ2-1; D is undetermined. Germline V gene lookup returns CDR1 MGHDK and CDR2 SYGVNS. The ends were cut back, 6 bases at V and 7 bases at J, with 7 bases in the middle. The CDR3 loop spans 11 amino acids. CDR3 sequence reads: CASRDPNEQFF. Here the CDR3 DNA reads TGTGCCAGCAGGGACCCGAATGAGCAGTTCTTC.

V is TRBV6-6 and J is TRBJ1-2; tentatively, D is TRBD1 (5 bases). The ends were cut back, 4 bases at V and 0 bases at J, with 9 bases in the middle. The CDR3 runs to 14 residues. CDR1 is MNHNY, CDR2 SVGAGI, per germline (reference sequence). The CDR3: CASSSGTSNYGYTF. CDR3 bases: TGTGCCAGCAGTTCCGGGACCTCTAACTATGGCTACACCTTC.

This clone was detected only a few times. The chain couples TRBV28 to TRBJ1-2; 8 bases fit TRBD1. V gave up 6 bases and J gave up 1 base; unmatched junction bases: 10. Germline values: CDR1 MDHEN, CDR2 SYDVKM. The CDR3 is 16 residues long. CDR3 DNA: TGTGCCAGCAGGTCGGCAGGGGGCGCTTATAACTATGGCTACACCTTC. Translated, it gives CASRSAGGAYNYGYTF.